The clone carrying this TCR beta chain was picked up many times. The germline V and J ends were trimmed by 6 bases and 4 bases, with 7 bases remaining between them. CDR3 length: 12 amino acids. Germline V gene lookup returns CDR1 SNHLY and CDR2 FYNNEI. This sample was included in a study of early T cells in non-severe SARS-CoV-2 infection. Using its own MiXCR run on the 5' RACE reads, TCRdb lists one record per CDR3 protein. The sample includes approximately 81,000 distinct CDR3 sequences, roughly 5.7% of them seen just once. Sequenced sample: whole blood. The chain combines TRBV2 with TRBJ1-5, with D hard to call. The source is an adult who was a healthcare worker with PCR-confirmed SARS-CoV-2 infection or an uninfected control (not recorded which). This chain's CDR3 is CASRGRNQPQHF. The DNA of the CDR3 is TGTGCCAGCAGGGGTAGGAATCAGCCCCAGCATTTT.